This TCR beta chain is from a study of graft-versus-host responses after intestinal transplantation (dated by TCRdb to the early 2020s). For the study in its entirety: The transplants that recipients received were multivisceral, liver-intestinal, or isolated intestinal. After intestinal transplantation, graft-versus-host and host-versus-graft alloreactive T cell clones in the graft, circulation and bone marrow were tracked using bulk TCR-beta CDR3 sequencing. Samples from a few later patients were sequenced in-house on an Illumina MiSeq with MiXCR processing rather than by the commercial service. Alloreactive clones were identified by sequencing pre-transplant mixed lymphocyte reaction products and comparing them with unstimulated pre-transplant donor and recipient T cells. Every recipient was given anti-thymocyte globulin induction, then maintenance tacrolimus and steroids for 3 to 4 years. Donor T cell macrochimerism was defined as a peak of at least 4% donor T cells among recipient peripheral blood mononuclear cells. The cohort enrolled approximately 24 intestinal transplant recipients including one retransplant, and a few patients lacking pretransplant specimens were excluded.

The library was produced with the immunoSEQ multiplex PCR assay. For most patients, genomic DNA was isolated with the Qiagen DNeasy Blood and Tissue Kit and sent frozen to Adaptive Biotechnologies for TCR sequencing. For most patients, genomic DNA was subjected to high-throughput TCR-beta CDR3 sequencing by Adaptive Biotechnologies. The paper's processing steps were these. Adaptive's ImmunoSEQ software was the source of the TCR sequencing data for roughly 19 patients, while a few other patients were processed with MiXCR and VDJtools. To correct CD4 versus CD8 sorting errors, sequences present in both subsets at a frequency ratio below 5:1 were removed. CDR3 nucleotide sequences shared between donor and recipient were removed because the origin of such sequences could not be assigned. To be classed as alloreactive, a clone needed at least 2-fold expansion over unstimulated cells and a minimum CFSE-low frequency of 0.002% (template counts) or 0.001% (read counts). Clones were considered mappable if detected in sequenced pre-transplant spleen, lymph node, or MLR CFSE-low populations of the donor or recipient. Cumulative frequency of alloreactive clones was calculated as a percentage of all sequences weighted by copy number. This is the immuneACCESS table as TCRdb keeps it, with only in-frame sequences that have V and J called. A part of the clones is gone; compared with another copy, unresolved V genes explain less than half, and the rest is unexplained. V and J calls and clone size are those listed in that table; D and trimming were worked out from the DNA. Counted in this sample were around 120,000 clones; about 93% of them appeared once. The ten most abundant clones make up more than 0.09% of the sample.

With respect to this clone: Its antigen is not yet known. One base away there is no much larger clone; base qualities are not given.

Its CDR3 holds 15 amino acids, cysteine through phenylalanine. Just CDR3 DNA is preserved here, 45 bases in frame from base 1. According to the germline V gene (reference sequence), CDR1 reads GTSNPN and CDR2 reads SVGIG. The germline ends are 17 bases apart after V is trimmed by 3 bases and J by 4 bases. This sample's time point label indicates: cells obtained before transplantation from donor or recipient. CD3+CD4+ and CD3+CD8+ populations were FACS-sorted from unstimulated pre-transplant donor and recipient cells taken from spleen or lymph nodes. The research as a whole found: Conclusions were limited by the relatively low number and heterogeneity of intestinal transplant patients. In patients with donor T cell macrochimerism, the allografts had high GvH to HvG T cell clonal ratios. GvH clones were detected in recipient bone marrow, and some of these GvH clones were observed earlier in ileal mucosa or blood, consistent with an intestinal mucosal origin. Peak levels of circulating GvH clones were associated with declines in HvG clones early after transplant.

Sequences were derived from unstimulated CD4+ T cells sorted from spleen or lymph node cells, sampled before intestinal transplant. This TCR came from a human donor who received an intestinal transplant. The rearrangement joined TRBV30 to TRBJ2-3, with the D gene uncertain. The DNA sequence reads TGTGCCTGGAGCGCCGGACGGGTAGGTTCAGATACGCAGTATTTT. Its product reads: CAWSAGRVGSDTQYF.